This TCR beta chain derives from a study of identical twins. Comment on this clonotype: Its matching antigen is unknown.

Study-wide points: There was an excess of low generation probability in the out-of-frame alpha sequences that twins shared.

MiXCR, run by TCRdb on the 5' RACE reads, gives a single entry per CDR3 protein. The data show roughly 500,000 distinct CDR3 sequences, less than 25% seen once. These sequences were also reported in another study, on T cells expressing NK-cell markers. That source reports: Seven of the eight sequenced donors were HCMV-seropositive; one was seronegative.

Sequenced material: CD4+ T cells sorted from blood. This receptor was identified in a woman between 18 and 29 years old in good health.

CDR3 DNA: TGCGCCAGCAGCCCGGGACTAGCGGTTCCCTTTCAAGAGACCCAGTACTTC. As protein: CASSPGLAVPFQETQYF. This sequence joins TRBV5-1 and TRBJ2-5; 11 positions match TRBD2. CDR3 length equals 17 residues. Germline assignment: CDR1 SGHRS and CDR2 YFSETQ. Trimming cost V 4 bases and J 2 bases; bases outside gene matches: 10.